A single sample is the source of the 19 T cell receptor beta chains below, sequenced in a study of T cells in women clearing cervical HPV infection. The protocol was immunoSEQ multiplex PCR, while the TCRdb copy is restricted to in-frame clones and leaves out a portion. Recorded for this sample: 30,000 to 35,000 clones. The sample consisted of blood buffy coat. Every receptor here comes from a woman between 18 and 70 years old with a cervical HPV16 infection that either progressed to CIN3+ or cleared (not recorded which).

CDR3 sequence reads: CSVEEGGVRHTDTYTF. The DNA read from the CDR3 is TGCAGCGTCGAGGAGGGAGGGGTGCGACACACAGATACC. This sequence joins TRBV29-1 and TRBJ1-2; D might be TRBD1 (5 bases). Read data end 3 residues before the CDR3 end; the end is taken from the germline J gene. In germline, CDR1 is SQVTM, CDR2 ANQGSEA. The CDR3 loop spans 16 amino acids.

Note on this clone: From the germline J gene comes the end of the CDR3, since the read stops 3 residues before it. The chain joins TRBV7-8 to TRBJ1-2, with D unresolved. The length of the CDR3 is 17 residues. Germline V gene lookup returns CDR1 SGHVS and CDR2 FQNEAQ. V was pared by 3 bases and J by 4 bases, with 21 bases between. The DNA read from the CDR3 is TGTGCCAGCAGCTTTTCCGTCTCAGCTGTCGGGGTCTATGGC. It specifies CASSFSVSAVGVYG. The entire CDR3 protein is CASSFSVSAVGVYGYTF.

Notes on this clone: Coverage ceases 3 residues before the CDR3 finishes, and the germline J gene fills in the end. The gene calls are TRBV7-2 and TRBJ1-2; D is ambiguous. CDR3 length: 12 amino acids. Germline CDR1 and CDR2: SGHTA and FQGNSA. The CDR3: CASSFPYNDYTF. The sequenced CDR3 bases are TGTGCCAGCAGCTTCCCGTACAATGAC.

Of note for this clone: The CDR3 end falls 3 residues outside the read, so it is completed with the germline J gene. The chain links TRBV7-8 to TRBJ2-7; 10 bases map to TRBD1. The CDR3 runs 15 residues. Trimming removed 2 bases from V and 6 bases from J; junction bases left unmatched: 7. The germline V gene has CDR1 SGHVS and CDR2 FQNEAQ. The part of the CDR3 DNA that was read is TGTGCCAGCAGCTTAAGGGGACAGGGGCTCGTCGAG. Its protein product is CASSLRGQGLVE. The full-length CDR3 reads as CASSLRGQGLVEQYF.

For this clone: Read coverage stops 3 residues before the CDR3 terminus; the germline J gene supplies the remainder. J is TRBJ1-1 and V is TRBV14; possibly TRBD1 for D (6 bases). CDR3 length equals 16 residues. V lost 4 bases and J 4 bases, leaving 19 bases between the germline ends. Per germline, CDR1 SGHDN and CDR2 FVKESK. CDR3 protein: CASSRSGLGARTEAFF. The covered CDR3 bases are TGTGCCAGCAGCCGATCGGGTCTGGGGGCCCGCACTGAA.

In the case of this clone: The read terminates 3 residues before the CDR3 end, so the remaining end is supplied by the germline J gene. The gene calls are TRBV2 and TRBJ2-7; 8 nucleotides line up with TRBD1. The CDR3 spans 14 residues. Germline CDR1 reads SNHLY; CDR2 reads FYNNEI. The trim removed 3 bases at V and 6 bases at J, leaving 7 bases unmatched. The CDR3 spells CASSDTGGLGEQYF. Partial CDR3 DNA: TGTGCCAGCAGTGATACAGGGGGTCTAGGCGAG.

CDR3 residues: CAWSMAATNEKLFF. The sequenced part of the CDR3 DNA is TGTGCCTGGAGTATGGCAGCAACTAATGAAAAA. The chain joins TRBV30 to TRBJ1-4; D is ambiguous. The read is 3 residues too short to cover the CDR3 end, so that end is filled in from the germline J gene. V was clipped by 2 bases and J by 0 bases, with 7 bases between them. CDR3 length: 14 amino acids. Germline V gene sequence: CDR1 GTSNPN, CDR2 SVGIG (reference sequence).

About this clone: The read comes to an end 3 residues before the CDR3 does, leaving the germline J gene to fill in the end. The chain links TRBV7-3 to TRBJ1-4; 10 nucleotides line up with TRBD1. With 7 bases clipped from V and 7 bases from J, the junction kept 12 bases outside the gene matches. This CDR3 has 16 residues. Germline values: CDR1 SGHTA, CDR2 FQGTGA. CDR3 protein: CASTRTGGELGEKLFF. The sequenced part of the CDR3 DNA is TGTGCCAGCACCCGGACAGGGGGGGAGCTCGGTGAAAAA.

The CDR3 bases that were read are TGTGCCAGCAGTAGTGACAGGGTCTACGAG. Its protein product is CASSSDRVYE. In full, the CDR3 is CASSSDRVYEQYF. The chain combines TRBV6-2 or TRBV6-3 with TRBJ2-7; TRBD1 aligns across 7 bases. Coverage ceases 3 residues before the CDR3 finishes, and the germline J gene fills in the end. V lost 5 bases to trimming and J lost 3 bases; unmatched junction nucleotides: 4. CDR3 length equals 13 residues. Germline-derived CDR1 and CDR2 are MNHEY and SVGEGT.

Concerning this clone itself: The sequenced fragment ends 3 residues before the CDR3 boundary, so the rest is inferred from the germline J gene. The chain joins TRBV7-3 to TRBJ2-3, with TRBD2 identical over 10 bases. Germline V gene lookup returns CDR1 SGHTA and CDR2 FQGTGA. CDR3 length: 15 amino acids. The junction had 8 bases not matched to a gene; V was cut back by 5 bases and J by 6 bases. This CDR3 is CASSPSGLAADTQYF. CDR3 DNA, as far as it was read: TGTGCCAGCAGCCCAAGTGGACTAGCGGCTGATACG.

Details on this clone: The read terminates 3 residues ahead of where the CDR3 ends, so the germline J gene completes it. V is TRBV11-3 and J is TRBJ2-3; TRBD2 matches 7 bases. CDR3 length: 15 residues. CDR1 SGHNT and CDR2 YENEEA come from the germline V gene. CDR3 residues: CASSAGDTAGETQYF. The CDR3 DNA, read in part, is TGTGCCAGCAGCGCCGGCGACACGGCGGGAGAGACG.

In the case of this clone: Read sequence stops 3 residues before the CDR3 end, and the germline J gene provides the missing end. This chain uses TRBV28 with TRBJ2-7; unclear D gene. CDR1 and CDR2 from the germline V gene are MDHEN and SYDVKM. V was clipped by 10 bases and J by 1 base, with 8 bases between them. The CDR3 has 11 amino acids. CDR3 sequence reads: CATQSSYEQYF. The CDR3 DNA, read in part, is TGTGCCACCCAGTCTTCCTACGAG.

As concerns this clone: The CDR3 is cut off 3 residues early in the read; its end comes from the germline J gene. The chain has TRBV4-2 and TRBJ2-5; TRBD2 matches at 10 bases. The length of the CDR3 is 18 residues. In germline, CDR1 is LGHNA, CDR2 YNFKEQ. The CDR3 DNA, read in part, is TGTGCCAGCAGCCAAGATTGGACTAGCGGCGGACTCGGGCGAACC. This encodes CASSQDWTSGGLGRT. The full-length CDR3 reads as CASSQDWTSGGLGRTQYF.

Turning to this clone: The read finishes 3 residues shy of the CDR3 end, and the germline J gene is used to complete it. The rearrangement links TRBV5-1 to TRBJ2-5; 9 bases map to TRBD2. Losses at the gene ends were 3 bases for V and 7 bases for J; bases not matched to a gene: 19. CDR1 is SGHRS and CDR2 is YFSETQ in the germline V gene. The CDR3 is made up of 18 amino acids. The CDR3 is CASSSGSPSGGSVGTQYF. CDR3 bases read: TGCGCCAGCAGCTCCGGGTCACCCAGCGGGGGGTCGGTCGGGACC. Drawing the rest from reference TRBV5-1 and TRBJ2-5, the complete variable domain is KAGVTQTPRYLIKTRGQQVTLSCSPISGHRSVSWYQQTPGQGLQFLFEYFSETQRNKGNFPGRFSGRQFSNSRSEMNVSTLELGDSALYLCASSSGSPSGGSVGTQYFGPGTRLLVL.

Notes on this clone: The read is 3 residues too short to cover the CDR3 end, so that end is filled in from the germline J gene. V gene TRBV7-9 combines with J gene TRBJ1-2; the D is unclear. The CDR3 is 14 amino acids. CDR1 and CDR2 (germline): SEHNR, FQNEAQ (reference sequence). The CDR3 DNA, read in part, is TGTGCCAGCCTAAGAACTAGCGGGAGTGGAGAC. Its translation is CASLRTSGSGD. The entire CDR3 protein is CASLRTSGSGDYTF.

About this clone itself: The read ends 3 residues shy of where the CDR3 ends; the end is completed using the germline J gene. The chain employs TRBV20-1 and TRBJ1-5, with TRBD1 matching 7 bases. This CDR3 has 13 residues. Germline V gives CDR1 DFQATT, CDR2 SNEGSKA (reference sequence). V dropped 5 bases and J dropped 1; count of bases not matched to a gene: 2. CDR3 sequence: CSASTGSNQPQHF. CDR3 DNA, as far as it was read: TGCAGTGCTTCGACAGGGAGCAATCAGCCC.

As concerns this clone: The CDR3 end falls 3 residues outside the read, so it is completed with the germline J gene. The chain joins TRBV30 to TRBJ2-3, with TRBD1 identical over 7 bases. CDR1 is GTSNPN, CDR2 SVGIG, per germline (reference sequence). With 5 bases clipped from V and 7 bases from J, the junction kept 3 bases outside the gene matches. The CDR3 consists of 11 residues. This chain's CDR3 is CAWGQAYTQYF. The sequenced CDR3 bases are TGTGCCTGGGGACAGGCTTATACG.

With respect to this clone: The read stops 3 residues short of the end of the CDR3; the missing end is completed from the germline J gene. The rearrangement joins TRBV18 to TRBJ1-2; D possibly corresponds to TRBD1 (6 bases). The CDR3 length is 15 residues. Per germline, CDR1 KGHSH and CDR2 LQKENI. The CDR3 loop is CASSPTRDTYYDYTF. CDR3 DNA (partial): TGTGCCAGCTCACCGACCCGGGACACCTACTACGAC.

Points on this clone: The CDR3 end lies 3 residues beyond the end of the read and is filled in from the germline J gene. The rearrangement joins TRBV20-1 to TRBJ2-1; TRBD2 matches 12 bases. Germline CDR1 reads DFQATT; CDR2 reads SNEGSKA (reference sequence). After removal of 8 bases from V and 5 bases from J, the junction contained 7 bases not matched to a gene. The CDR3 is made up of 14 amino acids. CDR3 sequence: CSTYRLAGDNEQFF. Partial CDR3 DNA: TGCAGTACCTACCGACTAGCGGGGGACAATGAG.